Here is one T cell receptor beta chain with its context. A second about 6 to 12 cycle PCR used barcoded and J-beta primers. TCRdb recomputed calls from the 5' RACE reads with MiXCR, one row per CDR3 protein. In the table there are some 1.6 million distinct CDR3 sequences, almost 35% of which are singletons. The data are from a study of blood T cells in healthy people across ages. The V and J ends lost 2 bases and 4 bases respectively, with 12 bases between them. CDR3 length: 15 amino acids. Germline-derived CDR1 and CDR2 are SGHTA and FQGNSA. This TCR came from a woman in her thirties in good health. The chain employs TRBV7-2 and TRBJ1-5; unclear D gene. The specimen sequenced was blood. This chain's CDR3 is CASSLIRAPNQPQHF. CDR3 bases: TGTGCCAGCAGCTTAATTAGGGCACCAAATCAGCCCCAGCATTTT.